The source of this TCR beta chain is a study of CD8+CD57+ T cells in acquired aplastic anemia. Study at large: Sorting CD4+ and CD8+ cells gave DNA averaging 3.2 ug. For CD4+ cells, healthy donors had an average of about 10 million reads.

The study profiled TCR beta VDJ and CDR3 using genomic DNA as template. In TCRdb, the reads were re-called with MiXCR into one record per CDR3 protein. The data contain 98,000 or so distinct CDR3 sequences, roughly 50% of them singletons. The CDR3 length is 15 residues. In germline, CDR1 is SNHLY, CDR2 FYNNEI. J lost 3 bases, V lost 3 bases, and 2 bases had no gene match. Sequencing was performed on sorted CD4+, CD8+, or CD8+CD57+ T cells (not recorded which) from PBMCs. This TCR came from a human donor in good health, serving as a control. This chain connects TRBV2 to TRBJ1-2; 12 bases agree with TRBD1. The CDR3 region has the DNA TGTGCCAGCAGTGAGGGACAGGGGGCGGACTATGGCTACACCTTC. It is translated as CASSEGQGADYGYTF.